The 19 T cell receptor beta chains in this list originate from one sample, sequenced in a study of cytomegalovirus exposure and HLA in healthy donors. The PCR used 60 Vbeta and 13 Jbeta primers. Generated by immunoSEQ multiplex PCR, the TCRdb table keeps only in-frame clones and is missing some. Among about 120,000 clones listed, about 76% were seen once. The specimen sequenced was PBMCs. The receptor source for this set is a woman under 40 in good health and CMV-seronegative.

This chain joins TRBV5-1 and TRBJ2-7; no clear D. The CDR3 covers 14 residues. Germline lookup yields CDR1 SGHRS and CDR2 YFSETQ. V shed 0 bases and J shed 2 bases, with 9 bases lying between them. DNA of the CDR3: TGCGCCAGCAGCTTGGGGGCAGGCACCTACGAGCAGTACTTC. This sequence encodes CASSLGAGTYEQYF.

This clone has just a few counts. This chain uses TRBV2 with TRBJ1-3, with a possible D match to TRBD1 (6 bases). The CDR3 length is 14 residues. Germline lookup yields CDR1 SNHLY and CDR2 FYNNEI. Trimming stripped 4 bases from V and 2 bases from J, with 9 bases between. The CDR3 region has the DNA TGTGCCAGCAGTGTGGACAGCCCTGGAAACACCATATATTTT. This encodes CASSVDSPGNTIYF. The whole variable domain, remainder taken from reference TRBV2 and TRBJ1-3, is EPEVTQTPSHQVTQMGQEVILRCVPISNHLYFYWYRQILGQKVEFLVSFYNNEISEKSEIFDDQFSVERPDGSNFTLKIRSTKLEDSAMYFCASSVDSPGNTIYFGEGSWLTVV.

This sequence joins TRBV29-1 and TRBJ2-5; D might be TRBD2 (5 bases). V was pared by 4 bases and J by 5 bases, with 11 bases between. CDR3 length equals 12 residues. Per the germline V gene, CDR1 is SQVTM and CDR2 is ANQGSEA. The CDR3 region has the DNA TGCAGCGTTGGTGAGGGAGACGAGACCCAGTACTTC. Protein sequence: CSVGEGDETQYF.

The J gene is TRBJ2-7, the V gene TRBV28; 8 positions agree with TRBD1. Germline V gives CDR1 MDHEN, CDR2 SYDVKM. With V trimmed by 5 bases and J by 5 bases, 8 bases remained unmatched. The CDR3 runs to 14 residues. CDR3 DNA sequence: TGTGCCAGCAGTCCGGACAGGGAGTTCGACGAGCAGTACTTC. Residues: CASSPDREFDEQYF.

This clone is a singleton in its sample. V and J are TRBV5-4 and TRBJ2-1; D not certain. The germline gives CDR1 SGHNT, CDR2 YYREEE (reference sequence). The CDR3 contains 12 residues. Trimming removed 0 bases at V and 5 bases at J, with 3 bases between. CDR3 coding DNA: TGTGCCAGCAGCTTGGTTAACAATGAGCAGTTCTTC. It yields the protein CASSLVNNEQFF.

This clone was detected only a few times. The chain combines TRBV7-9 with TRBJ2-2, with a weak D call TRBD2 (5 bases). This CDR3 region has 15 residues. Per the germline V gene, CDR1 is SEHNR and CDR2 is FQNEAQ (reference sequence). Trimming shortened V by 5 bases and J by 4 bases, and 14 bases separated the two germline ends. The CDR3 DNA follows: TGTGCCAGCAGCGTGGACTCGACTGTCACCGGGGAGCTGTTTTTT. This encodes CASSVDSTVTGELFF.

V and J are TRBV7-2 and TRBJ2-5, with 11 bases that match TRBD2. The trim removed 4 bases at V and 4 bases at J, leaving 5 bases unmatched. The CDR3 is 15 residues long. Germline-derived CDR1 and CDR2 are SGHTA and FQGNSA. The CDR3 nucleotides are TGTGCCAGCAGCTCACTAGCGGGAGATGTAGAGACCCAGTACTTC. It specifies CASSSLAGDVETQYF.

V is TRBV15 and J is TRBJ2-3, with TRBD2 matching 16 bases. The CDR3 loop spans 16 amino acids. Unmatched junction bases numbered 9, after V lost 9 bases and J lost 6 bases. Germline V gives CDR1 LNHNV, CDR2 YYDKDF (reference sequence). CDR3 amino acids: CATQKGLAGGPDTQYF. The CDR3 DNA sequence: TGTGCCACGCAAAAGGGACTAGCGGGAGGGCCTGATACGCAGTATTTT.

The J gene is TRBJ2-3, the V gene TRBV5-1; 7 bases are a match to TRBD2. The CDR3 is 15 amino acids. The germline gives CDR1 SGHRS, CDR2 YFSETQ. With V trimmed by 2 bases and J by 6 bases, 9 bases remained unmatched. DNA for the CDR3: TGCGCCAGCAGCTTAGCGGGGCCTGTTGGGGATACGCAGTATTTT. It encodes CASSLAGPVGDTQYF.

This clone was recorded a few times. The chain joins TRBV7-2 to TRBJ2-7, with 11 bases lining up with TRBD2. This CDR3 has 16 residues. V dropped 3 bases and J dropped 7; count of bases not matched to a gene: 11. Per germline, CDR1 SGHTA and CDR2 FQGNSA. CDR3: CASSFTGLAGGGEQYF. DNA for the CDR3: TGTGCCAGCAGCTTCACGGGCCTAGCGGGAGGCGGGGAGCAGTACTTC.

V and J are TRBV5-1 and TRBJ2-5; no clear D gene. This CDR3 contains 15 residues. V gave up 1 base and J gave up 3 bases, with 13 bases separating them. Germline V gene lookup returns CDR1 SGHRS and CDR2 YFSETQ. In DNA, the CDR3 is TGCGCCAGCAGCTTGCACTTGCGGCCCGAAGAGACCCAGTACTTC. Its protein product is CASSLHLRPEETQYF.

The chain is built from TRBV11-2 and TRBJ1-5, with D unclear. CDR3 length: 13 residues. Trimming took 5 bases from V and 2 from J, leaving 7 bases between them. Germline CDR1 reads SGHAT; CDR2 reads FQNNGV. This CDR3 is CASSKSRNQPQHF. DNA of the CDR3: TGTGCCAGCAGCAAAAGCCGCAATCAGCCCCAGCATTTT.

CDR3 residues: CASSPGLAGVGTQYF. As DNA, the CDR3 is TGTGCCAGCAGCCCGGGACTAGCGGGAGTGGGTACGCAGTATTTT. The V gene is TRBV5-6, the J gene TRBJ2-3, with 14 bases identical to TRBD2. The CDR3 is made up of 15 amino acids. The germline CDR1 and CDR2 sequences are SGHDT and YYEEEE. The V gene end was trimmed by 4 bases and the J gene end by 8 bases; junction bases not matched to a gene: 6.

The chain employs TRBV28 and TRBJ1-2, with 8 positions matching TRBD1. This CDR3 comprises 14 residues. Germline CDR1 MDHEN, CDR2 SYDVKM. V trimming: 4 bases; J trimming: 7 bases; junction bases outside the gene matches: 8. Here the CDR3 reads CASSYSAGGFGYTF. The CDR3 bases are TGTGCCAGCAGTTACTCGGCAGGGGGCTTTGGCTACACCTTC.

In its sample, this clone was seen once. In DNA form, the CDR3 reads TGCGCCAGCGCTACTAGCGGGAGTTACGAGCAGTACTTC. Amino acid sequence: CASATSGSYEQYF. This chain uses TRBV10-1 with TRBJ2-7; 11 nucleotides align to TRBD2. CDR1 and CDR2 (germline): WNHNN, SYGVQD (reference sequence). V lost 8 bases to trimming and J lost 4 bases; unmatched junction nucleotides: 4. The CDR3 runs 13 residues.

V usage is TRBV7-9 and J usage is TRBJ1-1, with D uncertain. The CDR3 has 14 amino acids. V was trimmed by 5 bases and J by 4 bases, leaving 14 bases between them. CDR1 and CDR2 from the germline V gene are SEHNR and FQNEAQ (reference sequence). CDR3 in DNA: TGTGCCAGCAGCCGAGACCGTCCAGGCACTGAAGCTTTCTTT. It specifies CASSRDRPGTEAFF.

The V and J genes are TRBV6-4 and TRBJ2-2; 13 positions agree with TRBD2. Losses at the gene ends were 4 bases for V and 5 bases for J; bases not matched to a gene: 7. This CDR3 has 17 residues. Germline V gene lookup returns CDR1 MRHNA and CDR2 SNTAGT. The CDR3 spells CASSGGTSGTTTGELFF. CDR3 coding DNA: TGTGCCAGCAGTGGAGGGACTAGCGGGACCACTACCGGGGAGCTGTTTTTT.

On this clone itself: One junction end does not reproduce the germline sequence, and a read error may be involved. The chain is built from TRBV28 and TRBJ1-2; D unclear. The CDR3 covers 13 residues. CDR1 is MDHEN, CDR2 SYDVKM, per germline. CDR3 amino acids: CASSPGFYYDYTF. For the CDR3, the DNA is TGTGCCAGCAGTCCCGGGTTCTATTATGACTACACCTTC.

The gene calls are TRBV5-1 and TRBJ1-6; weak D call: TRBD1 (5 bases). In germline, CDR1 is SGHRS, CDR2 YFSETQ. The CDR3 runs to 17 residues. Trimming shortened V by 1 base and J by 4 bases, and 15 bases separated the two germline ends. The CDR3 here is CASSLQSQANYNSPLHF. CDR3 coding DNA: TGCGCCAGCAGCTTGCAGTCACAGGCGAATTATAATTCACCCCTCCACTTT.